The clone carrying this T cell receptor (beta chain) was detected a few times. Its antigen is not known. Since a much larger clone is just one base distant, this may be a read error. This specimen comes from a study of naive and memory T cell subsets. Whole-study results and caveats: Reportedly, tuberculin skin test sites gave far more TCRs than other biopsies. This RNA-based method may be sensitive to activation-related transcript changes.

Amplification of ligated cDNA took four PCR rounds with SP2 and nested alpha and beta constant primers. Blood and skin TCR RNA was reverse transcribed with alpha and beta constant primers. TCRdb reprocessed the UMI-ligation and nested PCR reads via MiXCR and lists one record per CDR3 protein. The top ten hold approximately 19% of the sample, which has roughly 2,200 distinct CDR3 sequences, 4.1% seen once. This CDR3 is built from 12 residues. Germline-derived CDR1 and CDR2 are MNHEY and SVGAGI. This sample's treatment: skin biopsy from saline-injected control site (resident skin T cells). Cells were not sorted; total RNA input targeted about 1 to 1000 ng. The library had UMIs added by 3' ligation of an oligonucleotide to TCR cDNA.

This TCR was sampled from an adult in good health. Here the sequenced sample was skin, taken from a saline injection site in the skin. The V and J genes are TRBV6-5 and TRBJ1-2; D not resolved. The CDR3 coding sequence is TGTGCCAGCAGTGACCCTGCCAGTGGCGACACCTTC. It specifies CASSDPASGDTF.